Shown below are 10 T cell receptor beta chains from a single sample sequenced in a study of shared clonotypes between healthy human individuals. Some clones are missing from TCRdb's copy, which holds only in-frame ones; the method was immunoSEQ multiplex PCR. Counted here are roughly 1 million clones, about 77% occurring once; the ten biggest clones make up approximately 1.5%. The sequenced material came from memory CD4+ T cells sorted from blood. The subset denotes: CD45RA-negative fraction. Source of these receptors: a man aged 18 to 29 in good health.

V and J are TRBV2 and TRBJ2-2; TRBD2 aligns across 12 bases. Trimming removed 6 bases from V and 7 bases from J; junction bases left unmatched: 6. This CDR3 has 15 amino acids. CDR1 and CDR2 from the germline V gene are SNHLY and FYNNEI. The chain's CDR3 is CASRKTSGRIGELFF. The DNA for the CDR3 is TGTGCCAGCAGGAAGACTAGCGGGAGAATCGGGGAGCTGTTTTTT.

Remarks on this clone: The junction does not match germline at one end; this may be a read error. The chain links TRBV6-5 to TRBJ1-1; D uncertain. This CDR3 spans 12 amino acids. In germline, CDR1 is MNHEY, CDR2 SVGAGI. CDR3 nucleotide sequence: TGTGCCAGCAGAAACGATCCAGGCACGCTGATCTTT. Protein sequence: CASRNDPGTLIF.

The chain has TRBV7-2 and TRBJ1-2; 7 nucleotides line up with TRBD1. CDR1 is SGHTA, CDR2 FQGNSA, per germline. The CDR3 has 14 residues. With V trimmed by 7 bases and J by 4 bases, 9 bases remained unmatched. In DNA, the CDR3 is TGTGCCAGCACCACCCCGACAGGGTCCTATGGCTACACCTTC. Amino acids: CASTTPTGSYGYTF.

In this sample, this clone turned up once. The chain recombines TRBV5-4 with TRBJ1-6; D is unresolved. Trimming cost V 1 base and J 6 bases, with 8 bases left between them. CDR3 size: 14 residues. Germline V CDR1 and CDR2: SGHNT, YYREEE (reference sequence). The CDR3 bases are TGTGCCAGCAGCTTGCGTGAGGGTAATTCACCCCTCCACTTT. This codes for CASSLREGNSPLHF.

The chain combines TRBV5-1 with TRBJ1-5; D might be TRBD1 (5 bases). This CDR3 is built from 15 residues. The germline V and J ends were trimmed by 3 bases and 0 bases, with 10 bases remaining between them. Germline-derived CDR1 and CDR2 are SGHRS and YFSETQ. The CDR3 DNA reads as TGCGCCAGCAGCTACCAGGGCCTTAGCAATCAGCCCCAGCATTTT. Protein sequence: CASSYQGLSNQPQHF.

This rearrangement joins TRBV11-2 to TRBJ2-3; D is unclear. V was clipped by 1 base and J by 2 bases, with 7 bases between them. Looked up from germline, CDR1 is SGHAT and CDR2 is FQNNGV. This CDR3 contains 14 residues. CDR3 sequence reads: CASSLGANTDTQYF. The DNA for the CDR3 is TGTGCCAGCAGCTTAGGAGCGAACACAGATACGCAGTATTTT.

This chain uses TRBV6-1 with TRBJ1-2; no clear D gene. Trimming took 1 base from V and 8 from J, leaving 14 bases between them. The germline V gene has CDR1 MNHNS and CDR2 SASEGT. CDR3 length: 14 residues. The CDR3 DNA follows: TGTGCCAGCAGTGAAGAAGCGGCGGGAAACGGCTACACCTTC. It translates to CASSEEAAGNGYTF.

The chain links TRBV2 to TRBJ2-1, with D tentatively TRBD1 or TRBD2 (5 bases each). Deletions cut 4 bases from V and 7 bases from J, with 17 bases between. Looked up from germline, CDR1 is SNHLY and CDR2 is FYNNEI. This CDR3 region has 15 residues. CDR3 amino acids: CASSGARQGRNEQFF. The CDR3 DNA reads TGTGCCAGCAGTGGCGCCCGGCAGGGACGGAATGAGCAGTTCTTC.

The rearrangement joins TRBV30 to TRBJ1-6; D call uncertain. The V end lost 0 bases, the J end lost 7 bases, and 10 bases lay between the germline ends. Per the germline V gene, CDR1 is GTSNPN and CDR2 is SVGIG (reference sequence). This CDR3 comprises 14 residues. The CDR3 here is CAWSVPYSNSPLHF. In nucleotides, the CDR3 is TGTGCCTGGAGTGTACCTTACTCAAATTCACCCCTCCACTTT.

The chain employs TRBV5-1 and TRBJ1-1; D remains unclear. Trimming cost V 5 bases and J 3 bases, with 14 bases left between them. CDR1 is SGHRS and CDR2 is YFSETQ in the germline V gene. The CDR3 totals 14 residues. CDR3 DNA sequence: TGCGCCAGCAGGTCTCAGCGAACGGACACTGAAGCTTTCTTT. As protein: CASRSQRTDTEAFF.